The next 16 T cell receptor beta chains were all read from a single sample in a study of yellow fever vaccine responses in identical twins. TCRdb called the RT-PCR reads again in MiXCR, with one record for every CDR3 protein. This table holds about 18,000 distinct CDR3 sequences, about 56% found once. Specimen: T cells from blood (PBMCs), unsorted or a sorted subset (not recorded which), collected before or after yellow fever vaccination (not recorded which). The source of these receptors is a woman younger than 35 who received the yellow fever vaccine.

The rearrangement links TRBV11-2 to TRBJ1-4, with 8 bases lining up with TRBD1. The germline V gene encodes CDR1 SGHAT and CDR2 FQNNGV. The V and J ends lost 5 bases and 5 bases, in that order; junction bases with no gene match: 10. The CDR3 consists of 16 residues. CDR3 nucleotides: TGTGCCAGCAGCCTAGGACCGGGACAGGCAAATGAAAAACTGTTTTTT. It codes for CASSLGPGQANEKLFF.

A single count supports this clonotype. J is TRBJ1-2 and V is TRBV29-1; 10 nucleotides match TRBD1. This CDR3 is 14 amino acids long. Trimming removed 6 bases from V and 0 bases from J; junction bases left unmatched: 4. Germline assignment: CDR1 SQVTM and CDR2 ANQGSEA. CDR3 in amino acids: CSVDGTGANYGYTF. In nucleotides, the CDR3 is TGCAGCGTCGACGGGACAGGGGCTAACTATGGCTACACCTTC.

CDR3: CASSPFGREGRNEQFF. The CDR3 DNA is TGTGCCAGCTCACCCTTCGGGCGGGAGGGCCGAAATGAGCAGTTCTTC. V is TRBV18 and J is TRBJ2-1; TRBD2 aligns across 9 bases. In germline, CDR1 is KGHSH, CDR2 LQKENI. J lost 7 bases, V lost 3 bases, and 10 bases had no gene match. The CDR3 is made up of 16 amino acids. Filled out from reference TRBV18 and TRBJ2-1, the complete variable domain reads NAGVMQNPRHLVRRRGQEARLRCSPMKGHSHVYWYRQLPEEGLKFMVYLQKENIIDESGMPKERFSAEFPKEGPSILRIQQVVRGDSAAYFCASSPFGREGRNEQFFGPGTRLTVL.

The J gene is TRBJ2-7, the V gene TRBV29-1; D might be TRBD1 or TRBD2, each matching 6 bases. The germline V gene encodes CDR1 SQVTM and CDR2 ANQGSEA. V lost 4 bases and J lost 3, with 25 bases in between. The length of the CDR3 is 17 residues. CDR3 nucleotide sequence: TGCAGCGTTGTCGTACAAAAGGGGGGACACACGAACTACGAGCAGTACGTC. Encoded protein: CSVVVQKGGHTNYEQYV.

This clonotype has only a few counts. The V call is TRBV3-1, the J call TRBJ2-5, with D possibly being TRBD2 (5 bases). This CDR3 is built from 15 residues. Per the germline V gene, CDR1 is LGHDT and CDR2 is YNNKEL (reference sequence). Trimming cost V 2 bases and J 5 bases, with 15 bases left between them. The CDR3 sequence is CASSQRTLGIETQYF. CDR3 sequence (DNA): TGTGCCAGCAGCCAACGAACACTAGGAATTGAGACCCAGTACTTC.

This chain connects TRBV24-1 to TRBJ2-3, with D uncertain. Germline-derived CDR1 and CDR2 are KGHDR and SFDVKD. V was clipped by 4 bases and J by 4 bases, with 14 bases between them. This CDR3 has 15 residues. DNA of the CDR3: TGTGCCACCAGTGACTTCACGACGACCGCAGATACGCAGTATTTT. It yields the protein CATSDFTTTADTQYF.

The rearrangement links TRBV29-1 to TRBJ2-7, with a possible D match to TRBD1 (5 bases). The ends were cut back, 6 bases at V and 2 bases at J, with 14 bases in the middle. Germline V CDR1 and CDR2: SQVTM, ANQGSEA. This CDR3 is 13 amino acids long. The CDR3 protein is CSVRSDRTYEQYF. As DNA, the CDR3 is TGCAGCGTCAGAAGCGACAGAACCTACGAGCAGTACTTC.

There are a few counts of this clonotype. The chain joins TRBV12-3 or TRBV12-4 to TRBJ2-7; 9 bases are a match to TRBD2. The CDR3 extends over 13 amino acids. V trimming: 7 bases; J trimming: 4 bases; junction bases outside the gene matches: 5. CDR3 sequence: CASTSGRSYEQYF. The CDR3 DNA reads TGTGCCAGCACGAGCGGGAGGTCGTACGAGCAGTACTTC.

The V gene is TRBV19, the J gene TRBJ1-2; D is uncertain. The CDR3 is 12 residues long. Per the germline V gene, CDR1 is LNHDA and CDR2 is SQIVND (reference sequence). V was trimmed by 3 bases and J by 5 bases, leaving 7 bases between them. For the CDR3, the DNA is TGTGCCAGTAGTATGCAGGCATATGGCTACACCTTC. Protein: CASSMQAYGYTF.

The V and J genes are TRBV6-7 and TRBJ2-5; the D is unclear. TRBV6-7 qualifies as an ORF whose function is uncertain. This CDR3 comprises 11 residues. V was clipped by 4 bases and J by 5 bases, with 5 bases between them. The CDR3 nucleotides read TGTGCCAGCAGTTCGCGGGAGACCCAGTACTTC. Its protein product is CASSSRETQYF.

As concerns this clonotype: The junction departs from germline at one end; a sequencing error may be responsible. V usage is TRBV11-2 and J usage is TRBJ2-5; 10 bases are a match to TRBD1. The CDR3 is made up of 15 amino acids. CDR1 and CDR2 (germline): SGHAT, FQNNGV. The chain's CDR3 is CASTLLSGQGITQYF. As DNA, the CDR3 is TGTGCCAGCACCTTACTATCGGGACAGGGGATAACCCAGTACTTC.

V is TRBV20-1 and J is TRBJ1-6, with 7 bases matching TRBD1. Per germline, CDR1 DFQATT and CDR2 SNEGSKA (reference sequence). The CDR3 loop spans 15 amino acids. V lost 6 bases and J lost 0; bases outside the gene matches: 5. CDR3 DNA sequence: TGCAGTGCACCGACAGGGAGCTCCTATAATTCACCCCTCCACTTT. Translating gives CSAPTGSSYNSPLHF.

This chain connects TRBV18 to TRBJ2-1; a possible D gene is TRBD1 (6 bases). The CDR3 contains 15 residues. The V end was cut by 6 bases, the J end by 4 bases, with 16 bases between. Germline-derived CDR1 and CDR2 are KGHSH and LQKENI. In nucleotides, the CDR3 is TGTGCCAGCTCGACAGACAGGTCCCTGTACAATGAGCAGTTCTTC. Residues: CASSTDRSLYNEQFF.

The rearrangement joins TRBV2 to TRBJ2-1; TRBD2 matches 8 bases. The CDR3 has 14 residues. CDR1 is SNHLY and CDR2 is FYNNEI in the germline V gene. Trimming cost V 9 bases and J 1 base; bases outside gene matches: 5. In DNA, the CDR3 is TGTGCCAGGTCTAGCGGGTCATCCTACAATGAGCAGTTCTTC. Translating gives CARSSGSSYNEQFF. The variable domain in full, completed from reference TRBV2 and TRBJ2-1, reads EPEVTQTPSHQVTQMGQEVILRCVPISNHLYFYWYRQILGQKVEFLVSFYNNEISEKSEIFDDQFSVERPDGSNFTLKIRSTKLEDSAMYFCARSSGSSYNEQFFGPGTRLTVL.

In its sample, this clonotype was seen once. The chain uses TRBV4-1 and TRBJ1-5; D remains ambiguous. Trimming left V 0 bases short and J 2 bases short, with 14 bases between. CDR3 size: 17 residues. Germline V gene data show CDR1 as MGHRA and CDR2 as YSYEKL. The CDR3 region is CASSQENAGLGNQPQHF. The CDR3 nucleotides are TGCGCCAGCAGCCAAGAGAATGCGGGGTTAGGCAATCAGCCCCAGCATTTT.

V gene TRBV7-6 combines with J gene TRBJ2-3; tentatively, D is TRBD1 (5 bases). The V gene lost 1 base and the J gene lost 8 bases, with 7 bases spanning the gap. Germline V CDR1 and CDR2: SGHVS, FNYEAQ. The CDR3 loop spans 12 amino acids. The CDR3 coding sequence is TGTGCCAGCAGCTTAGATGGGGCTACGCAGTATTTT. Protein sequence: CASSLDGATQYF.